The 13 T cell receptor beta chains below come from one sample, sequenced in a study of neurological immune-mediated disorders. TCRdb recomputed calls from the 5' RACE reads with MiXCR, one row per CDR3 protein. The sample shows about 95,000 distinct CDR3 sequences, 3.5% of them seen only once. Sequenced material: PBMCs. The receptors shown here come from a woman aged 18-29 years with multiple sclerosis.

This clonotype was seen repeatedly, ten times or more. V gene TRBV29-1 combines with J gene TRBJ1-3; D may be TRBD1 (5 bases). Trimming removed 7 bases at V and 4 bases at J, with 8 bases between. Germline CDR1 is SQVTM and CDR2 is ANQGSEA. CDR3 length: 11 residues. The CDR3 sequence: CSGRQGNTIYF. The CDR3 region has the DNA TGCAGCGGTCGACAGGGAAACACCATATATTTT. The variable domain in full, completed from reference TRBV29-1 and TRBJ1-3, reads SAVISQKPSRDICQRGTSLTIQCQVDSQVTMMFWYRQQPGQSLTLIATANQGSEATYESGFVIDKFPISRPNLTFSTLTVSNMSPEDSSIYLCSGRQGNTIYFGEGSWLTVV.

In this sample, this clonotype turned up many times. The chain links TRBV7-2 to TRBJ2-3; maybe TRBD1 (5 bases). The CDR3 contains 18 residues. Trimming removed 5 bases at V and 2 bases at J, with 23 bases between. Germline loops: CDR1 SGHTA, CDR2 FQGNSA. CDR3 nucleotide sequence: TGTGCCAGCAGCAAACAAATCGTCCCAGGGCGCGACACAGATACGCAGTATTTT. Its protein is CASSKQIVPGRDTDTQYF. The full variable domain, rest sourced from reference TRBV7-2 and TRBJ2-3, is GAGVSQSPSNKVTEKGKDVELRCDPISGHTALYWYRQSLGQGLEFLIYFQGNSAPDKSGLPSDRFSAERTGGSVSTLTIQRTQQEDSAVYLCASSKQIVPGRDTDTQYFGPGTRLTVL.

This clonotype was seen repeatedly, ten times or more. The rearrangement uses TRBV7-2 and TRBJ1-2, with unresolved D. In germline, CDR1 is SGHTA, CDR2 FQGNSA. V gave up 6 bases and J gave up 2 bases, with 10 bases separating them. The CDR3 has 13 residues. The CDR3 DNA sequence: TGTGCCAGCAGACTAGACGGAAACTATGGCTACACCTTC. It codes for CASRLDGNYGYTF.

As concerns this clonotype: The conserved closing phenylalanine or tryptophan is absent in this CDR3, likely reflecting a read error. The limits of the CDR3 on the DNA are not certain, so only TCRdb's listed CDR3 is given. The chain couples TRBV21-1 to TRBJ2-7; the tabulated D call, TRBD1, remains unverified against the DNA. TRBV21-1 has pseudogene status. The CDR3 spans 13 residues, counting both ends. The CDR3: CATGRGETYEQYN.

The sample holds many counts of this clonotype. The chain links TRBV5-4 to TRBJ2-1; 9 nucleotides match TRBD1. This CDR3 comprises 15 residues. Germline CDR1 is SGHNT and CDR2 is YYREEE (reference sequence). V lost 6 bases and J lost 4; bases outside the gene matches: 8. Here the CDR3 reads CASTPGTGRYNEQFF. DNA for the CDR3: TGTGCCAGCACCCCCGGGACAGGGAGGTACAATGAGCAGTTCTTC.

This clonotype was observed many times. The gene calls are TRBV19 and TRBJ2-7; D uncertain. Per the germline V gene, CDR1 is LNHDA and CDR2 is SQIVND (reference sequence). CDR3 size: 14 residues. V lost 2 bases and J lost 1, with 9 bases in between. The CDR3 is CASSISQQSYEQYF. The CDR3 DNA reads as TGTGCCAGTAGTATAAGTCAGCAGTCCTACGAGCAGTACTTC.

This clonotype was recorded many times. The chain has TRBV5-1 and TRBJ2-5; 7 bases line up with TRBD2. The germline V gene has CDR1 SGHRS and CDR2 YFSETQ. The CDR3 extends over 14 amino acids. V dropped 3 bases and J dropped 5; count of bases not matched to a gene: 7. DNA of the CDR3: TGCGCCAGCAGCTGGAGGGGAGGGCGCGAGACCCAGTACTTC. Its translation is CASSWRGGRETQYF.

The table lists this clonotype with many counts. The chain employs TRBV9 and TRBJ1-4; TRBD1 matches 8 bases. The CDR3 is 15 residues long. After removal of 2 bases from V and 8 bases from J, the junction contained 8 bases not matched to a gene. In germline, CDR1 is SGDLS, CDR2 YYNGEE. Here the CDR3 reads CASSVRDRPSEKLFF. CDR3 DNA sequence: TGTGCCAGCAGCGTCCGGGACAGGCCTTCGGAAAAACTGTTTTTT.

This clonotype showed up many times. The rearrangement uses TRBV24-1 and TRBJ2-1; D remains ambiguous. CDR1 and CDR2 from the germline V gene are KGHDR and SFDVKD. This CDR3 comprises 17 residues. Trimming pared 0 bases from V and 8 bases from J, leaving 19 bases between. The CDR3 sequence is CATSDLPDWRRRDEQFF. In DNA, the CDR3 is TGTGCCACCAGTGATTTGCCGGATTGGCGTCGGAGAGATGAGCAGTTCTTC.

This clonotype came up many times. The V gene is TRBV5-1, the J gene TRBJ2-2; 7 nucleotides match TRBD1. Trimming cost V 2 bases and J 5 bases; bases outside gene matches: 3. Germline CDR1 is SGHRS and CDR2 is YFSETQ. The CDR3 has 14 amino acids. CDR3 protein: CASSFPGGTGELFF. The CDR3 coding sequence is TGCGCCAGCAGCTTCCCAGGGGGTACCGGGGAGCTGTTTTTT.

Ten or more counts support this clonotype. This rearrangement joins TRBV18 to TRBJ1-5; D not resolved. Per the germline V gene, CDR1 is KGHSH and CDR2 is LQKENI. The germline V and J ends were trimmed by 6 bases and 7 bases, with 10 bases remaining between them. The CDR3 is 12 residues long. This CDR3 reads CASSSRAQPQHF. The CDR3, as DNA: TGTGCCAGCTCGTCCCGCGCCCAGCCCCAGCATTTT.

This clonotype was recorded at least ten times. The chain is built from TRBV20-1 and TRBJ2-1; D not certain. The V and J ends lost 5 bases and 3 bases respectively, with 14 bases between them. This CDR3 region has 14 residues. Germline V gene data show CDR1 as DFQATT and CDR2 as SNEGSKA (reference sequence). This chain's CDR3 is CSAQDGVNYNEQFF. In nucleotides, the CDR3 is TGCAGTGCTCAGGACGGAGTAAACTACAATGAGCAGTTCTTC.

This clonotype was seen only a few times. Here the CDR3 DNA reads TGTGCCAGCAGAGATCCACAGGGGGCGGGCCTAGGAGCTTTCTTT. Translation gives CASRDPQGAGLGAFF. This rearrangement joins TRBV6-5 to TRBJ1-1; TRBD1 matches at 9 bases. V lost 6 bases to trimming and J lost 10 bases; unmatched junction nucleotides: 15. Germline values: CDR1 MNHEY, CDR2 SVGAGI. This CDR3 has 15 residues.